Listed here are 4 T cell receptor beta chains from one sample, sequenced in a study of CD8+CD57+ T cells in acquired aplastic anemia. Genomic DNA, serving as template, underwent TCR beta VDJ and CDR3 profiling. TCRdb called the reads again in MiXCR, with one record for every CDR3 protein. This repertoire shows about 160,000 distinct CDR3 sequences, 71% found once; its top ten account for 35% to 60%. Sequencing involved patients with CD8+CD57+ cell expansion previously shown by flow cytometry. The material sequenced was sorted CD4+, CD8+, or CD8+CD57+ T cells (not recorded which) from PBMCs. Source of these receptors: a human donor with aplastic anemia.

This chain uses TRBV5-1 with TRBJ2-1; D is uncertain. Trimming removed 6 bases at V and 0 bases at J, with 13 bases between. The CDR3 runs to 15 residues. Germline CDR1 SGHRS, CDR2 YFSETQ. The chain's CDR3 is CASTQVAASYNEQFF. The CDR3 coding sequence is TGCGCCAGCACCCAAGTGGCAGCCTCCTACAATGAGCAGTTCTTC.

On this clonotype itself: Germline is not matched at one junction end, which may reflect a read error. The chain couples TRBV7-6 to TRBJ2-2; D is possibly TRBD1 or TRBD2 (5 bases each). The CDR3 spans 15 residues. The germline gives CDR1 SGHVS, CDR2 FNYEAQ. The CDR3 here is CASSQTTEKTGELVF. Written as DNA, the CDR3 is TGTGCCAGCAGCCAGACGACAGAGAAAACCGGGGAGCTGGTTTTT.

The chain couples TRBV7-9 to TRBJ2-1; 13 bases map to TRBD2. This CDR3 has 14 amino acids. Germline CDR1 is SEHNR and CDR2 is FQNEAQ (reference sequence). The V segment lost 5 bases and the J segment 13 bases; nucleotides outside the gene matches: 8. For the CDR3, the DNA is TGTGCCAGCAGCCTCGGACTAGCGGGGGTTTTTCAGTTCTTC. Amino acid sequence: CASSLGLAGVFQFF.

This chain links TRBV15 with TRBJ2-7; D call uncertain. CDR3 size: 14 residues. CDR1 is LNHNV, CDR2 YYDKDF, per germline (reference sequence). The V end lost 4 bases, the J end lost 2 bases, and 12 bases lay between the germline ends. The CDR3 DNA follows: TGTGCCACCAGCATCCAATCAGGAGCCTACGAGCAGTACTTC. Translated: CATSIQSGAYEQYF. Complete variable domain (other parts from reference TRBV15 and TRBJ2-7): DAMVIQNPRYQVTQFGKPVTLSCSQTLNHNVMYWYQQKSSQAPKLLFHYYDKDFNNEADTPDNFQSRRPNTSFCFLDIRSPGLGDTAMYLCATSIQSGAYEQYFGPGTRLTVT.